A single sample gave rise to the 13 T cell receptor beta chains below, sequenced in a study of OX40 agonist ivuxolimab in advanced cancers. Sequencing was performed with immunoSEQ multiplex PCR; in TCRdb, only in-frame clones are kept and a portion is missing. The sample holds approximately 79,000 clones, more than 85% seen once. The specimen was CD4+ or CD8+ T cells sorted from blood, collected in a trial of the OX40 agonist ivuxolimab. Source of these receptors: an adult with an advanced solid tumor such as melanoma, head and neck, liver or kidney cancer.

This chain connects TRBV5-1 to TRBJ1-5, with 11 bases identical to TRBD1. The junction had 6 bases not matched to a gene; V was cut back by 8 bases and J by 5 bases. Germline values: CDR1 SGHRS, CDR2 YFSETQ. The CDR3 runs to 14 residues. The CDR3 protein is CASFRTGGDQPQHF. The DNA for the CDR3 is TGCGCCAGTTTCAGGACAGGGGGCGATCAGCCCCAGCATTTT.

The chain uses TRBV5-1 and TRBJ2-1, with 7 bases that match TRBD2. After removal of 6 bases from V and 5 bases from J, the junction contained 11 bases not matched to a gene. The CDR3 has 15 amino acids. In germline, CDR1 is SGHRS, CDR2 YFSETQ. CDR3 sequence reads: CASTRAGAEDNEQFF. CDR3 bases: TGCGCCAGCACTCGGGCGGGAGCCGAAGACAATGAGCAGTTCTTC.

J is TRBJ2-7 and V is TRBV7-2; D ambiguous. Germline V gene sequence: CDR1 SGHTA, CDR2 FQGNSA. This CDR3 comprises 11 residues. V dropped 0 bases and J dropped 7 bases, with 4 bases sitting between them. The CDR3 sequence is CASSLAFEQYF. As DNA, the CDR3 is TGTGCCAGCAGCTTAGCATTTGAGCAGTACTTC.

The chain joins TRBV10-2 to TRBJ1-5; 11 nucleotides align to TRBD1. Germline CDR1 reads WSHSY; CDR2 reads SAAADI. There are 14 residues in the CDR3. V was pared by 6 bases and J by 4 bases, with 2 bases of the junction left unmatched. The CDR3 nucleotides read TGCGCCAGCAGCGGGACAGGGGGAAATCAGCCCCAGCATTTT. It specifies CASSGTGGNQPQHF.

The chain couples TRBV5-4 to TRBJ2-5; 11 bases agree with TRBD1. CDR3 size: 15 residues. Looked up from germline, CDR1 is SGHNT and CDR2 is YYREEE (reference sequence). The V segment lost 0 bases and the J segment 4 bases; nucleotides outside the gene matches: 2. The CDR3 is CASSLGGTGGETQYF. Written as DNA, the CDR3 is TGTGCCAGCAGCTTGGGTGGGACAGGGGGAGAGACCCAGTACTTC.

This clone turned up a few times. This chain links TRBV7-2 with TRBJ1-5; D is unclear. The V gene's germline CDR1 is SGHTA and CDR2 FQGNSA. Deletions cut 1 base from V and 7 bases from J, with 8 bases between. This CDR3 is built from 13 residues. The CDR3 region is CASSLDPGQPQHF. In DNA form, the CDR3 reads TGTGCCAGCAGCTTAGATCCGGGCCAGCCCCAGCATTTT.

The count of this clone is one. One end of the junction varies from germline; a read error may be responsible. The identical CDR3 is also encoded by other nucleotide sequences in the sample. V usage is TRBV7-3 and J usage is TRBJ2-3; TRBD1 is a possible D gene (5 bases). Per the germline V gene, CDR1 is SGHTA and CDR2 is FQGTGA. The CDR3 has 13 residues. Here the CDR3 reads CASSFQPGDTQYF. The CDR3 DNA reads TGCGCCAGCAGCTTTCAACCAGGGGATACGCAGTATTTT.

This CDR3 is CASSVGQGESSYEQYF. CDR3 nucleotide sequence: TGTGCCAGCAGCGTAGGTCAGGGGGAAAGCTCCTACGAGCAGTACTTC. This chain uses TRBV9 with TRBJ2-7; TRBD1 matches at 7 bases. V was pared by 0 bases and J by 0 bases, with 6 bases of the junction left unmatched. Germline values: CDR1 SGDLS, CDR2 YYNGEE. CDR3 size: 16 residues. The variable domain in full, completed from reference TRBV9 and TRBJ2-7, reads DSGVTQTPKHLITATGQRVTLRCSPRSGDLSVYWYQQSLDQGLQFLIQYYNGEERAKGNILERFSAQQFPDLHSELNLSSLELGDSALYFCASSVGQGESSYEQYFGPGTRLTVT.

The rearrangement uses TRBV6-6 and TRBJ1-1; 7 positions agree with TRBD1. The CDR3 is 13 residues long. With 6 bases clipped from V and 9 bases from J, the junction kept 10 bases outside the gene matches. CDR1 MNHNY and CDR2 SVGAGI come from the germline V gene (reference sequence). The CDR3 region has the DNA TGTGCCAGCAGCCGGAGACAGGGCACCCAAGCTTTCTTT. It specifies CASSRRQGTQAFF.

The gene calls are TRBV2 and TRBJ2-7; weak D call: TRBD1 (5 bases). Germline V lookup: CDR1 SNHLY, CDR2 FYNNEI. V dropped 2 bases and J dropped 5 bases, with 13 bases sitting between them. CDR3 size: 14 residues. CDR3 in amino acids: CASSEQGEVHEQYF. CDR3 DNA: TGTGCCAGCAGTGAACAAGGGGAAGTCCACGAGCAGTACTTC.

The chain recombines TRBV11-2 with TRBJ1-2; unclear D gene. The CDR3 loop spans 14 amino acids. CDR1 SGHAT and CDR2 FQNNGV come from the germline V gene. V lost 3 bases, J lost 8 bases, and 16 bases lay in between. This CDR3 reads CASSLGLGSEGYTF. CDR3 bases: TGTGCCAGCAGCTTGGGATTGGGGTCAGAAGGCTACACCTTC.

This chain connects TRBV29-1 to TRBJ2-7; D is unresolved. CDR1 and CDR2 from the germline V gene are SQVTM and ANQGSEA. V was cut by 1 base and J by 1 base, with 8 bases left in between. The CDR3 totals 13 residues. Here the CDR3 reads CSVEGPRSYEQYF. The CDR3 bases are TGCAGCGTTGAAGGGCCTAGATCCTACGAGCAGTACTTC.

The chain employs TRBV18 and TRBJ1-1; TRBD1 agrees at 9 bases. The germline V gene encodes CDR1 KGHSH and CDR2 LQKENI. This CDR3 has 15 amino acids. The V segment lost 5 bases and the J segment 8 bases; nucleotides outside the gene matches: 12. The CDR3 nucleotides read TGTGCCAGCTCATACAATATAAAGACAGGGGGAGAAGCTTTCTTT. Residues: CASSYNIKTGGEAFF.